What follows is one TCR beta chain and its context. This clonotype was seen a handful of times. The clone's antigen remains unknown. No base-level quality is on record; no much larger clone is a single base apart. The library came from RT-PCR. Sequencing was carried out with an Illumina MiSeq. TCRdb took the public reads, trimmed them with fastp at Q25, ran MiXCR for clone calling and kept in-frame beta chains. All rows with the same CDR3 protein become a single entry with the most common DNA and genes. The sample table shows some 250 distinct CDR3 sequences, and 65% to 80% are seen once. Around 13% of the sample rests with the top ten. Trimmed from V: 4 bases; trimmed from J: 2 bases; junction bases lacking a gene match: 5. The germline V gene yields KGHSH for CDR1 and LQKENI for CDR2. The CDR3 starts with the cysteine, ends with the phenylalanine, and has 14 residues. Only the CDR3 part of the read is kept: 42 bases, read in frame from the first base.

This specimen belongs to a study of CD4 T cell repertoires and nickel (dated by TCRdb to 2018 to 2021). This chain is built from TRBV18 and TRBJ2-7, with TRBD1 matching 7 junction bases. The TCR sequence derives from a human donor in a nickel allergy study, with or without nickel allergy (not recorded which). It is not recorded whether this sample comes from one donor or several. Sequenced: CD4+ T cells from blood, not recorded whether cultured. The base sequence is TGTGCCAGCTCACACCGGGACAGTCCCTACGAGCAGTACTTC. The resulting protein is CASSHRDSPYEQYF.